The 16 T cell receptor beta chains reported below all come from one sample, sequenced in a study of human T cells and chemical hapten exposure. In TCRdb, the RACE reads were re-called with MiXCR into one record per CDR3 protein. The top ten clones hold approximately 2.2% of a sample with 60,000 to 65,000 distinct CDR3 sequences, 8% to 13% of them seen once. Time point given: patch test 3, about 24 weeks after DPC sensitization. The treatment here: therapeutic diphenylcyclopropenone sensitization with weekly scalp DPC. The sample was whole blood, taken in connection with sensitization to the hapten diphenylcyclopropenone (DPC). Source of these receptors: a woman in her 30s with alopecia areata. Some clones in this sample may be carry-over from other donors' samples.

This clonotype was recorded at least ten times. V gene TRBV6-2 or TRBV6-3 combines with J gene TRBJ1-5; D unclear. CDR1 is MNHEY and CDR2 is SVGEGT in the germline V gene. V was cut by 5 bases and J by 2 bases, with 13 bases left in between. The CDR3 contains 15 residues. CDR3 nucleotide sequence: TGTGCCAGCAGTCCTCACGGGTGGCGCAATCAGCCCCAGCATTTT. Amino acid sequence: CASSPHGWRNQPQHF.

The CDR3 DNA sequence: TGCAGCTCCTCCTGGACAGGGGGCGCAGATACGCAGTATTTT. Encoded protein: CSSSWTGGADTQYF. This chain joins TRBV29-1 and TRBJ2-3; TRBD1 matches at 11 bases. This CDR3 region has 14 residues. Germline values: CDR1 SQVTM, CDR2 ANQGSEA. The J segment lost 4 bases and the V segment lost 8 bases, leaving 8 bases of the junction unmatched.

The chain recombines TRBV6-5 with TRBJ2-2; D possibly uses TRBD1 or TRBD2 (5 bases each). The CDR3 is 15 amino acids. CDR1 and CDR2 (germline): MNHEY, SVGAGI. Between the trimmed V and J ends, which lost 0 bases and 5 bases, there was a span of 10 bases. CDR3 bases: TGTGCCAGCAGTTACTCCGGGACCTCAACCGGGGAGCTGTTTTTT. Translating gives CASSYSGTSTGELFF.

This clonotype was observed at least ten times. V usage is TRBV11-2 and J usage is TRBJ2-7; 7 nucleotides match TRBD1. The CDR3 is made up of 13 amino acids. The V and J ends lost 2 bases and 6 bases, in that order; junction bases with no gene match: 4. Germline CDR1 reads SGHAT; CDR2 reads FQNNGV. The CDR3 DNA reads as TGTGCCAGCAGCTTAATGGGACAGTCCGAGCAGTACTTC. Translation gives CASSLMGQSEQYF.

This clonotype was seen more than once but under ten times. The V and J genes are TRBV7-9 and TRBJ1-3; perhaps TRBD1 as D (5 bases). The CDR3 totals 15 residues. Germline CDR1 and CDR2: SEHNR and FQNEAQ (reference sequence). V shed 5 bases and J shed 0 bases, with 11 bases lying between them. Here the CDR3 reads CASSPRGSSGNTIYF. In DNA form, the CDR3 reads TGTGCCAGCAGCCCCCGGGGCTCCTCTGGAAACACCATATATTTT.

This clonotype was counted many times. The rearrangement uses TRBV12-2 and TRBJ1-5; the listed D gene, TRBD1, was not tested against the DNA. TRBV12-2 is noted as a pseudogene. The CDR3 consists of 15 residues. The CDR3 DNA reads as TGTGCAAGTTCGGCCATGACAGGGAGCAATCAGCCCCAGCATTTT. Translated, it gives CASSAMTGSNQPQHF.

This clonotype turned up a few times. A junction end diverges from the germline sequence, so it may reflect a read error. The chain has TRBV13 and TRBJ1-5; 7 nucleotides align to TRBD1. In germline, CDR1 is PRHDT, CDR2 FYEKMQ (reference sequence). The CDR3 is made up of 14 amino acids. As DNA, the CDR3 is TGTGCCAGCAGCATAGGGACAGTCTATCAGCCCCAGCATTTT. This sequence encodes CASSIGTVYQPQHF.

This chain joins TRBV28 and TRBJ1-1; TRBD1 matches 7 bases. CDR3 size: 13 residues. CDR1 is MDHEN and CDR2 is SYDVKM in the germline V gene. The V segment lost 0 bases and the J segment 7 bases; nucleotides outside the gene matches: 2. DNA for the CDR3: TGTGCCAGCAGTTTATGGGGGACAGTTGAAGCTTTCTTT. As protein: CASSLWGTVEAFF.

The chain recombines TRBV12-3 or TRBV12-4 with TRBJ1-2; D might be TRBD1 (5 bases). The CDR3 loop spans 15 amino acids. Trimming left V 6 bases short and J 7 bases short, with 21 bases between. CDR3: CASRSGDGLGFGYTF. In nucleotides, the CDR3 is TGTGCCAGCAGGAGCGGGGACGGACTCGGATTTGGCTACACCTTC.

Comment on this clonotype: Possible read error: a much larger clone is one base away. This chain joins TRBV15 and TRBJ2-6; D gene ambiguous. The CDR3 spans 16 residues. The germline V gene encodes CDR1 LNHNV and CDR2 YYDKDF (reference sequence). The CDR3 region has the DNA TGTGTCACCAGCAGAGTGATTCCCTCTGGGGCCAACGTCCTGACTTTC. This sequence encodes CVTSRVIPSGANVLTF.

The rearrangement uses TRBV3-1 and TRBJ1-6; D remains unclear. Trimming cost V 0 bases and J 2 bases, with 5 bases left between them. The germline CDR1 and CDR2 sequences are LGHDT and YNNKEL (reference sequence). The CDR3 sequence is 15 residues long. This CDR3 reads CASSQEGTYNSPLHF. The CDR3 DNA sequence: TGTGCCAGCAGCCAAGAGGGGACCTATAATTCACCCCTCCACTTT.

The chain joins TRBV10-3 to TRBJ1-1; TRBD1 might be the D (6 bases). The ends were cut back, 3 bases at V and 1 base at J, with 9 bases in the middle. This CDR3 is 14 amino acids long. Per germline, CDR1 ENHRY and CDR2 SYGVKD. This CDR3 is CAISEDRQNTEAFF. The DNA for the CDR3 is TGTGCCATCAGTGAAGACAGGCAGAACACTGAAGCTTTCTTT.

This chain links TRBV20-1 with TRBJ1-4, with D possibly matching TRBD1 (6 bases). The CDR3 has 11 amino acids. Trimming pared 5 bases from V and 10 bases from J, leaving 11 bases between. CDR1 and CDR2 (germline): DFQATT, SNEGSKA (reference sequence). The CDR3 loop reads CSADQDRKLFF. CDR3 nucleotide sequence: TGCAGTGCTGACCAGGACAGAAAACTGTTTTTT.

This clonotype was counted at least ten times. This chain joins TRBV25-1 and TRBJ2-2; 8 nucleotides line up with TRBD2. This CDR3 has 16 residues. CDR1 is MGHDK, CDR2 SYGVNS, per germline. V was pared by 6 bases and J by 4 bases, with 10 bases of the junction left unmatched. CDR3 region: CASSRPGLGPTGELFF. The CDR3, as DNA: TGTGCCAGCAGCCGACCGGGACTAGGCCCCACCGGGGAGCTGTTTTTT.

With respect to this clonotype: At one end, the junction sequence differs from germline, possibly due to a read error. CDR3 sequence (DNA): TGCACCAGCAGCCAAGATTTTAGCCTAGTTTCCTACGAGCAGTACTTC. Amino acid sequence: CTSSQDFSLVSYEQYF. This chain uses TRBV4-3 with TRBJ2-7; no reliable D call. Per germline, CDR1 LGHNA and CDR2 YSLEER. The CDR3 loop spans 16 amino acids.

This chain connects TRBV6-1 to TRBJ2-1, with TRBD1 matching over 8 bases. CDR3 length: 18 residues. V was clipped by 2 bases and J by 7 bases; unmatched bases: 16. Germline lookup yields CDR1 MNHNS and CDR2 SASEGT. As DNA, the CDR3 is TGTGCCAGCAGTGAAAGGGGGCCGGCAGGGGGCTATAGGAATGAGCAGTTCTTC. This gives the protein CASSERGPAGGYRNEQFF.